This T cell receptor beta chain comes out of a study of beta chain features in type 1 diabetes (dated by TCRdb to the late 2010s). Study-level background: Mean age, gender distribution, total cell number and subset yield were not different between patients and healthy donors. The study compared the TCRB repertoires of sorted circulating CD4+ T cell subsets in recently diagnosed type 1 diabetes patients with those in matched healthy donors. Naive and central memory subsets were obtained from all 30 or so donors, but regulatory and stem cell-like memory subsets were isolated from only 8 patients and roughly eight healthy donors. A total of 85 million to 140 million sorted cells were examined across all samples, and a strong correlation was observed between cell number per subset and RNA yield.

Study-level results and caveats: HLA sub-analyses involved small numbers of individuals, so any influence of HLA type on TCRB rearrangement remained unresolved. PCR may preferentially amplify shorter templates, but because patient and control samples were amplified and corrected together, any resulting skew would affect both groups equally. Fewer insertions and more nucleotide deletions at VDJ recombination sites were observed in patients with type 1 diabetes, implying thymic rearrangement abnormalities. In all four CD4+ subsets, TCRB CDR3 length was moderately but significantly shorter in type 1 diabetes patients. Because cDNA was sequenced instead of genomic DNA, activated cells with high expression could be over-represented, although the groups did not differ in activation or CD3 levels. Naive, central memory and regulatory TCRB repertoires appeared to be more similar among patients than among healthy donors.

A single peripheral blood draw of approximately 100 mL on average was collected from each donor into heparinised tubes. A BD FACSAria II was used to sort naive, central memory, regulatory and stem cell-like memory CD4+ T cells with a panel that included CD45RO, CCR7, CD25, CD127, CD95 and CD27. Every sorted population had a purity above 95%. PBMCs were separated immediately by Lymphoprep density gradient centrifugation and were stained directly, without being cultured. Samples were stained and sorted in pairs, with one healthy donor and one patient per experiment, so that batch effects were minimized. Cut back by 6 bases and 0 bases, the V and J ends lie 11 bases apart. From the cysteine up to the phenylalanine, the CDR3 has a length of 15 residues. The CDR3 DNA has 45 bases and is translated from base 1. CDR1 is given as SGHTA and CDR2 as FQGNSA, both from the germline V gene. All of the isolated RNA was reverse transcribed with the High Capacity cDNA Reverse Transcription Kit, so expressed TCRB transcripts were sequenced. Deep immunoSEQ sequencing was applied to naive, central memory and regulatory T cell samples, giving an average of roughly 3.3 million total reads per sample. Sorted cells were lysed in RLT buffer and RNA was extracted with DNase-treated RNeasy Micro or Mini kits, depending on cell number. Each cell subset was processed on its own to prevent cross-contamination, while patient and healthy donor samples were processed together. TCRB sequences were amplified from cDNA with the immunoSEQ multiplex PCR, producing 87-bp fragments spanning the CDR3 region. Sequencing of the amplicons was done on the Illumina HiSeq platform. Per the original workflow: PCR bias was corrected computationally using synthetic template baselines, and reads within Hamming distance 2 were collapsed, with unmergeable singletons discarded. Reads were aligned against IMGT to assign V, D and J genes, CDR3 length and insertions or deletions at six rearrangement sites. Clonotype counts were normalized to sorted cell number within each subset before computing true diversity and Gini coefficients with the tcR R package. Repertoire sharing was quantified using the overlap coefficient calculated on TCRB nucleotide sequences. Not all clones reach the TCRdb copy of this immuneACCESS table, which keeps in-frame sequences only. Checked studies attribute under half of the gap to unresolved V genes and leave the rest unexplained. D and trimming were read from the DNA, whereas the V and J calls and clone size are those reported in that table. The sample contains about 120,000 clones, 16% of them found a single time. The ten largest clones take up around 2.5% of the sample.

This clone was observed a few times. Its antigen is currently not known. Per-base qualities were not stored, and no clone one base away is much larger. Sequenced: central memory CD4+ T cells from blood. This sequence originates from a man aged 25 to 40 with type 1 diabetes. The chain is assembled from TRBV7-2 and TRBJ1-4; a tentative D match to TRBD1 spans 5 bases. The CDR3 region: CASRSQGATNEKLFF. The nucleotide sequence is TGTGCCAGCAGGTCTCAGGGTGCAACTAATGAAAAACTGTTTTTT. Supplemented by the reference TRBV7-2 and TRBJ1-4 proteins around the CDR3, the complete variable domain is GAGVSQSPSNKVTEKGKDVELRCDPISGHTALYWYRQSLGQGLEFLIYFQGNSAPDKSGLPSDRFSAERTGGSVSTLTIQRTQQEDSAVYLCASRSQGATNEKLFFGSGTQLSVL.